Each of the 14 T cell receptor beta chains below was sequenced from the same sample in a study of post-analysis software for immune sequencing data. Findings and limits, study-wide: Five or six TRBV segments appeared more often in patients than in controls, and TRBV5-6, TRBV5-1 and TRBV20-1 were among these.

Which antigens these TCRs recognize remains unknown. Prepared TCR beta cDNA libraries contained unique molecular identifiers. TCRdb analysed the PCR reads with MiXCR anew, one entry per CDR3 protein. This sample carries around 440,000 distinct CDR3 sequences, under 55% of them seen once, and the ten largest clones take roughly an eighth. Input material: blood. The source is a girl aged 5-17 years with multiple sclerosis.

This clonotype was found a few times. V usage is TRBV5-1 and J usage is TRBJ2-7; 8 positions agree with TRBD1. The CDR3 is 16 residues long. Trimming took 4 bases from V and 3 from J; bases not matched to a gene: 12. Looked up from germline, CDR1 is SGHRS and CDR2 is YFSETQ. CDR3 amino acids: CASSPGAGGSLYEQYF. CDR3 nucleotides: TGCGCCAGCAGCCCCGGGGCAGGGGGCAGTCTCTACGAGCAGTACTTC.

CDR3 in amino acids: CSATRRLAGAGEGNEQYF. In DNA form, the CDR3 reads TGCAGTGCTACTCGTCGACTAGCGGGAGCCGGGGAGGGCAATGAGCAGTACTTC. The gene calls are TRBV20-1 and TRBJ2-7, with 12 bases that match TRBD2. Germline V gives CDR1 DFQATT, CDR2 SNEGSKA (reference sequence). Losses at the gene ends were 4 bases for V and 7 bases for J; bases not matched to a gene: 20. The CDR3 extends over 18 amino acids.

V is TRBV3-1 and J is TRBJ2-7; D gene uncertain. Trimming took 1 base from V and 12 from J, leaving 16 bases between them. This CDR3 comprises 13 residues. Per germline, CDR1 LGHDT and CDR2 YNNKEL (reference sequence). CDR3 bases: TGTGCCAGCAGCCAAGGAGGCACTTACGCCTTGTACTTC. This codes for CASSQGGTYALYF.

This clonotype came up a few times. The chain combines TRBV12-3 or TRBV12-4 with TRBJ1-1; tentatively, D is TRBD1 (5 bases). V lost 4 bases and J 0 bases, leaving 18 bases between the germline ends. CDR3 size: 17 residues. DNA of the CDR3: TGTGCCAGCAGTTCACCAGGGCGCAGGGCCATGAACACTGAAGCTTTCTTT. This encodes CASSSPGRRAMNTEAFF.

The genes are TRBV12-3 or TRBV12-4 and TRBJ1-1; D unresolved. The V end was cut by 3 bases, the J end by 1 base, with 12 bases between. CDR3 length: 15 residues. CDR3 in DNA: TGTGCCAGCAGTTTCCACTTAGTGGGGAACACTGAAGCTTTCTTT. Amino acids: CASSFHLVGNTEAFF.

V and J are TRBV5-1 and TRBJ2-5; D gene uncertain. The CDR3 extends over 14 amino acids. Germline CDR1 SGHRS, CDR2 YFSETQ. Trimming took off 0 bases at V and 2 bases at J, with 8 bases between the two ends. CDR3 DNA: TGCGCCAGCAGCTTGGAGGCCAGTCAAGAGACCCAGTACTTC. Translation gives CASSLEASQETQYF. Variable domain in full (rest from reference TRBV5-1 and TRBJ2-5): KAGVTQTPRYLIKTRGQQVTLSCSPISGHRSVSWYQQTPGQGLQFLFEYFSETQRNKGNFPGRFSGRQFSNSRSEMNVSTLELGDSALYLCASSLEASQETQYFGPGTRLLVL.

This clonotype has just one count. This chain connects TRBV20-1 to TRBJ1-1; a weak D match, TRBD1 (5 bases). Germline V lookup: CDR1 DFQATT, CDR2 SNEGSKA (reference sequence). Trimming pared 6 bases from V and 1 base from J, leaving 12 bases between. The CDR3 runs 13 residues. In DNA form, the CDR3 reads TGCAGTGCCCTGGACACCAAGAACACTGAAGCTTTCTTT. Encoded protein: CSALDTKNTEAFF.

The V call is TRBV29-1, the J call TRBJ2-1; 12 bases are a match to TRBD2. Matching the DNA end better, TRBJ2-7 makes the J call doubtful. Germline CDR1 SQVTM, CDR2 ANQGSEA. This CDR3 contains 14 residues. CDR3 nucleotide sequence: TGCAGCGCCGGACTAGCGGGACCATACAATGAGCAGTACTTC. Protein: CSAGLAGPYNEQYF.

This clonotype has more than one count but fewer than ten. The chain carries TRBV12-3 or TRBV12-4 and TRBJ2-5; a weak D match, TRBD2 (6 bases). Trimming stripped 9 bases from V and 2 bases from J, with 22 bases between. The CDR3 extends over 16 amino acids. CDR3 region: CASTSGWTAAQETQYF. In DNA form, the CDR3 reads TGTGCCAGTACGAGCGGGTGGACGGCCGCTCAAGAGACCCAGTACTTC.

V usage is TRBV5-1 and J usage is TRBJ2-3; TRBD2 matches at 12 bases. The trim removed 7 bases at V and 4 bases at J, leaving 7 bases unmatched. The CDR3 length is 15 residues. Germline V gene data show CDR1 as SGHRS and CDR2 as YFSETQ. CDR3 protein: CASERTSGNSDTQYF. The CDR3 coding sequence is TGCGCCAGCGAGAGGACTAGCGGGAATTCAGATACGCAGTATTTT.

For this clonotype: This may be a read error, as it is one base from a much larger clone. V usage is TRBV4-3 and J usage is TRBJ2-3; D gene ambiguous. The germline V gene encodes CDR1 LGHNA and CDR2 YSLEER. The CDR3 runs to 14 residues. The CDR3 DNA follows: TGCGCCAGCGGCCAAGATTACAGTTCAGATACGCAGTATTTT. Translating gives CASGQDYSSDTQYF.

The rearrangement links TRBV15 to TRBJ2-4; D remains unclear. Germline V gene lookup returns CDR1 LNHNV and CDR2 YYDKDF (reference sequence). The CDR3 length is 14 residues. V was pared by 1 base and J by 6 bases, with 10 bases between. The CDR3 sequence is CATSRAGEINIQYF. The CDR3 nucleotides read TGTGCCACCAGCAGAGCTGGGGAAATAAACATTCAGTACTTC. The variable domain in full, with the rest retrieved from reference TRBV15 and TRBJ2-4, is DAMVIQNPRYQVTQFGKPVTLSCSQTLNHNVMYWYQQKSSQAPKLLFHYYDKDFNNEADTPDNFQSRRPNTSFCFLDIRSPGLGDTAMYLCATSRAGEINIQYFGAGTRLSVL.

The genes are TRBV12-3 or TRBV12-4 and TRBJ2-5; D uncertain. Trimming took off 3 bases at V and 2 bases at J, with 16 bases between the two ends. There are 16 residues in the CDR3. This CDR3 reads CASSLSASTLQETQYF. The CDR3 region has the DNA TGTGCCAGCAGTTTGTCAGCCTCCACTCTACAAGAGACCCAGTACTTC.

On this clonotype itself: The junction and the germline gene differ at one end; a read error may be behind it. V gene TRBV28 combines with J gene TRBJ2-7; 11 nucleotides match TRBD1. Germline V lookup: CDR1 MDHEN, CDR2 SYDVKM. The CDR3 length is 13 residues. The DNA for the CDR3 is TGTGTCAGCAGGGACAGGGGGACCTACGAGCAGTACTTC. Translation: CVSRDRGTYEQYF.